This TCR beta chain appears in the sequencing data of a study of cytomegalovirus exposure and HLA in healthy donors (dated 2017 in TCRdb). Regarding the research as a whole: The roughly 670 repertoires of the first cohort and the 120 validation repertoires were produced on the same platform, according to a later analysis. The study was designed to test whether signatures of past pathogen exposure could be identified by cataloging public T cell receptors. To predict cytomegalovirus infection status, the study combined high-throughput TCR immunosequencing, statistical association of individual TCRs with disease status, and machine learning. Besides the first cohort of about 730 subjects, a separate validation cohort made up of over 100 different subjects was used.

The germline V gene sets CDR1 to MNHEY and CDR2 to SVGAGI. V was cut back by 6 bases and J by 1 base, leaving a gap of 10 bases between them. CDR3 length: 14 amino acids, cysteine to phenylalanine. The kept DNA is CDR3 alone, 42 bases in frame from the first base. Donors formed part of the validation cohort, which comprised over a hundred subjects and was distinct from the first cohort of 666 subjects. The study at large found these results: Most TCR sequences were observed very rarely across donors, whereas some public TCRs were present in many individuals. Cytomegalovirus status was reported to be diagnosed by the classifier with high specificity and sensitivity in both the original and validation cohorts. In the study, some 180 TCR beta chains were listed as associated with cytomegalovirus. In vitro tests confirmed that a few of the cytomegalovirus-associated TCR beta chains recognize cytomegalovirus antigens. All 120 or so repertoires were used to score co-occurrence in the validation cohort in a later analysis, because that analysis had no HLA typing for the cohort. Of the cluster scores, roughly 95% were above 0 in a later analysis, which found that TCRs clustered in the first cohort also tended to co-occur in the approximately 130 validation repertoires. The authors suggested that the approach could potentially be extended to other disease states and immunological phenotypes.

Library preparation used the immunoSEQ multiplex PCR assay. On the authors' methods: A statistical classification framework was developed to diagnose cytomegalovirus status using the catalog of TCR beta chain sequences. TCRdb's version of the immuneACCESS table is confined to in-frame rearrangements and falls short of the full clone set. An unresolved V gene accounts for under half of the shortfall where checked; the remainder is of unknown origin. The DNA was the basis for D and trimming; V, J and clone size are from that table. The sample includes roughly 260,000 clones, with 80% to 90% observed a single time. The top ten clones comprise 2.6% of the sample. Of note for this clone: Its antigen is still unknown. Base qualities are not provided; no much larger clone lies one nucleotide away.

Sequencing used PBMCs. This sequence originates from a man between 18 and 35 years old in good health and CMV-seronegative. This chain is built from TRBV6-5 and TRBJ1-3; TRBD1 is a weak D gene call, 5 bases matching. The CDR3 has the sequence CASRDRGSGNTIYF. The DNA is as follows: TGTGCCAGCAGGGACCGGGGGTCTGGAAACACCATATATTTT.